This paragraph covers one TCR beta chain sequence. Antigen: not known. The PCR used 60 Vbeta and 13 Jbeta primers. In the authors' methods: In a later analysis, the count reached 75 million to 90 million unique TCR beta chains, with around 11 million shared. Generated by immunoSEQ multiplex PCR, the TCRdb table keeps only in-frame clones and is missing some. The V and J calls and clone size are taken from that table; D and trimming were inferred from the DNA. The data contain about 170,000 clones, almost 85% of them seen just once; the ten biggest clones take up 4.8%. The sample comes from a study of cytomegalovirus exposure and HLA in healthy donors. Findings of the study overall: Highest at DRB1 and lowest at HLA-C, TCR association rates differed among HLA loci in a later analysis. Data from an earlier analysis indicated that most TCR beta V segments were productive either about 87% or about 30% of the time. As confirmed in vitro, three CMV-associated chains were specific for CMV antigens.

The V end was cut by 2 bases, the J end by 2 bases, with 7 bases between. The CDR3 sequence is 14 residues long. Germline CDR1 MNHEY, CDR2 SVGAGI. The rearrangement links TRBV6-5 to TRBJ1-3, with D maybe TRBD1 (5 bases). The TCR was taken from a girl between 5 and 17 years old in good health and CMV-seropositive. Source material: PBMCs. This CDR3 is CASSYRGTGNTIYF. The CDR3 bases are TGTGCCAGCAGTTACCGGGGGACTGGAAACACCATATATTTT.